This entry describes one T cell receptor (beta chain). Its target is unknown. PCR primers comprised 60 Vbeta and 13 Jbeta primers. Assay used: immunoSEQ multiplex PCR; TCRdb lists only in-frame clones, some missing. The table has approximately 160,000 clones, 68% seen once. These data are taken from a study of cytomegalovirus exposure and HLA in healthy donors. Study in general: Unique TCRs from HLA-typed donors, around 93 million of them, were held in an early data release.

The CDR3 is made up of 15 amino acids. The V end lost 5 bases, the J end lost 3 bases, and 16 bases lay between the germline ends. Germline CDR1 reads SGHNT; CDR2 reads YENEEA. General study points: A likely sequencing artifact accounted for one observed cluster of highly shared sequence variants. High sensitivity and specificity were reportedly achieved when the classifier diagnosed cytomegalovirus status. There were some public TCRs occurring in many donors, but most TCR sequences were rare.

The chain combines TRBV11-3 with TRBJ1-1; TRBD1 is a possible D gene (5 bases). This sequence was found in a man over 45 in good health and CMV-seronegative. Material: PBMCs. The CDR3 sequence is CASSPRGGLDTEAFF. DNA for the CDR3: TGTGCCAGCAGCCCTCGCGGGGGGTTAGACACTGAAGCTTTCTTT.